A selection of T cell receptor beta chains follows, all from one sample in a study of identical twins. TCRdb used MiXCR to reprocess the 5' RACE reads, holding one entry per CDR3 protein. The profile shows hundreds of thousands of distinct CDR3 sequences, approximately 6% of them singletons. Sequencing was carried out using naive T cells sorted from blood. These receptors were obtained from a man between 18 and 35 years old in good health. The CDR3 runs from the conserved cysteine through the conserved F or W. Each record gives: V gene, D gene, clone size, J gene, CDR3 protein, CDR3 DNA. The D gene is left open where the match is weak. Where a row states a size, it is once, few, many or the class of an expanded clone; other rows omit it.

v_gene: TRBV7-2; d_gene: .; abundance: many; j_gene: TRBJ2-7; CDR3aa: CASSFTSSGYEQYF; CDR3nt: TGTGCCAGCAGCTTCACTAGCTCAGGCTACGAGCAGTACTTC
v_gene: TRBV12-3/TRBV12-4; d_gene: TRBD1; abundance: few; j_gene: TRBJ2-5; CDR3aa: CASGTGIETQYF; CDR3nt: TGTGCCAGTGGGACAGGGATAGAGACCCAGTACTTC
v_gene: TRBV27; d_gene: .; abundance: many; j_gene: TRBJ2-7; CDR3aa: CASSLLGGSPYEQYF; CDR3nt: TGTGCCAGCAGTTTATTAGGTGGCAGTCCCTACGAGCAGTACTTC
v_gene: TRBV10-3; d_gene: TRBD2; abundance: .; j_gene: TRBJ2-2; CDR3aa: CAISESLAGRTGELFF; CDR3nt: TGTGCCATCAGTGAGTCCCTAGCGGGACGCACCGGGGAGCTGTTTTTT
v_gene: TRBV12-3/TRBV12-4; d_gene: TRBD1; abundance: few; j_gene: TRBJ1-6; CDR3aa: CASSFRVRQGANNSPLHF; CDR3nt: TGTGCCAGCAGTTTTAGGGTGAGGCAGGGGGCGAATAATTCACCCCTCCACTTT
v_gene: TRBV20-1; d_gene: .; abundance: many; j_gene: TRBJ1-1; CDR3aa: CSAPGSRNTEAFF; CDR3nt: TGCAGTGCCCCCGGGTCACGGAACACTGAAGCTTTCTTT
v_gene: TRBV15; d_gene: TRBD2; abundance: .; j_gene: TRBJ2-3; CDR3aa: CATSSLAGGPGDTQYF; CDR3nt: TGTGCCACCAGCAGCCTAGCGGGAGGGCCCGGAGATACGCAGTATTTT
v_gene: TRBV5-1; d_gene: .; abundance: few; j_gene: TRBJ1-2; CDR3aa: CASSLVGDASGYTF; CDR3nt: TGCGCCAGCAGCTTGGTAGGGGACGCATCTGGCTACACCTTC
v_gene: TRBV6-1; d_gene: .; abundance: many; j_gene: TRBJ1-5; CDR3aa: CASSADTAISNQPQHF; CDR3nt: TGTGCCAGCAGTGCCGACACAGCGATTAGCAATCAGCCCCAGCATTTT
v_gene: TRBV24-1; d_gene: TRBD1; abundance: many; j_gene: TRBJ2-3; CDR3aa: CATSDPGQGTDTQYF; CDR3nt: TGTGCCACCAGTGATCCGGGACAGGGCACAGATACGCAGTATTTT
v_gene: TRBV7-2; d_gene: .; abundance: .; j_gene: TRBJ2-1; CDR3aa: CASSLRGDYNEQFF; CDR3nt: TGTGCCAGCAGCTTAAGAGGGGATTACAATGAGCAGTTCTTC
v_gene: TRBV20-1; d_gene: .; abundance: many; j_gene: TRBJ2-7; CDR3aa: CSAGQGHEQYF; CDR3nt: TGCAGTGCTGGCCAGGGCCACGAGCAGTACTTC
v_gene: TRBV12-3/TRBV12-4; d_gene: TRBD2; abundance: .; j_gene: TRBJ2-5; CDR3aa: CASSFRGGMETQYF; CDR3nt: TGTGCCAGCAGTTTCCGGGGGGGGATGGAGACCCAGTACTTC
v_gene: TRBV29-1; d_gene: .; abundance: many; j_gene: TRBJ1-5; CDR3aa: CSPYSGAQPQHF; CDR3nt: TGCAGCCCTTACTCTGGGGCTCAGCCCCAGCATTTT
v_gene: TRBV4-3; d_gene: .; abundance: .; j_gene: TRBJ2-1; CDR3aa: CASSPTRAQGNEQFF; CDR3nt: TGCGCCAGCAGTCCGACACGGGCGCAGGGGAATGAGCAGTTCTTC
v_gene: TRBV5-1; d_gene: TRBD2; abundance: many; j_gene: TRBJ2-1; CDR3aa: CASSSTGTTYNEQFF; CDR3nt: TGCGCCAGCAGCTCCACCGGGACTACCTACAATGAGCAGTTCTTC
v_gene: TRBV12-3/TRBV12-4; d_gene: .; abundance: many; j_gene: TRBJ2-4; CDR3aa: CASSPSTVLAKNIQYF; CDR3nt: TGTGCCAGCAGTCCCTCGACAGTTCTAGCCAAAAACATTCAGTACTTC
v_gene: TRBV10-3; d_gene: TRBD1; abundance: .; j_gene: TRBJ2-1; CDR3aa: CAISESMGTGDPYNEQFF; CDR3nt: TGTGCCATCAGTGAGTCGATGGGGACAGGGGACCCCTACAATGAGCAGTTCTTC
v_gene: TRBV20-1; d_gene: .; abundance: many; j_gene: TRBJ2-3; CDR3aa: CSASSEITDTQYF; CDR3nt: TGCAGTGCTAGCAGCGAGATCACAGATACGCAGTATTTT
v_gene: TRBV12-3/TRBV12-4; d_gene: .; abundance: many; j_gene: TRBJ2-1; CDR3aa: CASSLAPRQFF; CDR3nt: TGTGCCAGCAGTTTGGCCCCACGGCAGTTCTTC
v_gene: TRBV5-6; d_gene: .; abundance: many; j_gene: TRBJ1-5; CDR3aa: CASSLRGTGSQPQHF; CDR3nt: TGTGCCAGCAGCTTGAGGGGGACCGGGAGTCAGCCCCAGCATTTT
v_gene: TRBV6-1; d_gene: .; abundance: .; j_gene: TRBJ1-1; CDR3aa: CASSQPRVGPNTEAFF; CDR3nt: TGTGCCAGCAGCCAGCCCCGGGTAGGGCCGAACACTGAAGCTTTCTTT
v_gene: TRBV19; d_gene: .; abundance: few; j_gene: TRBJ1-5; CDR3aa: CASSIGSPYSNQPQHF; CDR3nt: TGTGCCAGTAGTATAGGGTCACCGTATAGCAATCAGCCCCAGCATTTT
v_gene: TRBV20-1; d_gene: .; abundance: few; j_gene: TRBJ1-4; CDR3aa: CSASPPGNEKLFF; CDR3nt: TGCAGTGCTAGCCCCCCGGGGAATGAAAAACTGTTTTTT
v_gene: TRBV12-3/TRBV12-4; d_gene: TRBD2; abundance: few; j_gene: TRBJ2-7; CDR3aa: CASSFAGVTPYEQYF; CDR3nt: TGTGCCAGCAGTTTCGCGGGAGTAACCCCCTACGAGCAGTACTTC
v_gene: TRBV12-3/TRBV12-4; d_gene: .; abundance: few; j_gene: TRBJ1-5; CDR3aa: CASSGEGSNQPQHF; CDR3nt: TGTGCCAGCAGTGGGGAGGGGAGCAATCAGCCCCAGCATTTT
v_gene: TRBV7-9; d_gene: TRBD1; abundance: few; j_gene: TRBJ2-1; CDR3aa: CASSPNYRGDEQFF; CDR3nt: TGTGCCAGCAGCCCAAATTACAGGGGTGATGAGCAGTTCTTC
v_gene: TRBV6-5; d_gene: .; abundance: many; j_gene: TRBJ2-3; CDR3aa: CASSNSLGAVADTQYF; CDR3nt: TGTGCCAGCAGTAACTCATTGGGGGCAGTGGCAGATACGCAGTATTTT
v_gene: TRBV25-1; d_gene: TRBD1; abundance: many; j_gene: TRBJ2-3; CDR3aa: CASSETGGTDTQYF; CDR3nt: TGTGCCAGCAGTGAAACAGGGGGCACAGATACGCAGTATTTT
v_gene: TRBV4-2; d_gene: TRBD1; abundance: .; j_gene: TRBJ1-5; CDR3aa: CASSQEWTGGNQPQHF; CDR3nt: TGTGCCAGCAGCCAAGAATGGACAGGGGGCAATCAGCCCCAGCATTTT
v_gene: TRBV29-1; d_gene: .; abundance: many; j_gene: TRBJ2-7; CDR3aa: CSVGLGRLFSYEQYF; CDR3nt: TGCAGCGTCGGCCTAGGCAGGTTATTCTCCTACGAGCAGTACTTC
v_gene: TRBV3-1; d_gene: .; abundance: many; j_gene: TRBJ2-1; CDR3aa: CASSQVANEQFF; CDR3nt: TGTGCCAGCAGCCAAGTTGCCAATGAGCAGTTCTTC
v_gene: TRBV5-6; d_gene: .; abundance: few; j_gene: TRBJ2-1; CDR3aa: CASSPGPVGWDEQFF; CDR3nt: TGTGCCAGCAGCCCGGGCCCCGTCGGCTGGGATGAGCAGTTCTTC
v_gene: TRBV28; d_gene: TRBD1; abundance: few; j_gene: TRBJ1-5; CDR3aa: CASSSSGQGYNQPQHF; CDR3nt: TGTGCCAGCAGTTCCTCCGGACAGGGCTACAATCAGCCCCAGCATTTT
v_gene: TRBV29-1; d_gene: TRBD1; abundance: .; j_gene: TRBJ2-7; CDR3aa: CSAKAPGQVGQYF; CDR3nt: TGCAGCGCCAAAGCCCCCGGACAGGTGGGGCAGTACTTC
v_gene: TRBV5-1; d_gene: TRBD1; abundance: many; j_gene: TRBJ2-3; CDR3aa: CASSPLQTGTGSDTQYF; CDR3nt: TGCGCCAGCAGCCCCCTTCAAACCGGGACAGGCAGCGATACGCAGTATTTT
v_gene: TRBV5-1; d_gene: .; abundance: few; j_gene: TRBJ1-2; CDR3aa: CASSLWGNYGYTF; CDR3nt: TGCGCCAGCAGCTTGTGGGGAAACTATGGCTACACCTTC
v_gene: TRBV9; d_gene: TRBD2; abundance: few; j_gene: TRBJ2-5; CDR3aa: CASSVSGSQETQYF; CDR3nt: TGTGCCAGCAGCGTTAGCGGGAGCCAAGAGACCCAGTACTTC
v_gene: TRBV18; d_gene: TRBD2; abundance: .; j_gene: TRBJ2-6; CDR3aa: CASSPRPSGAGANVLTF; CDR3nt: TGTGCCAGCTCACCACGCCCTAGCGGGGCCGGGGCCAACGTCCTGACTTTC
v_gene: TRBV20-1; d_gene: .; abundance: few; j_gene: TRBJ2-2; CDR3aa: CSARPRNTGELFF; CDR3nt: TGCAGTGCTAGACCCAGGAACACCGGGGAGCTGTTTTTT
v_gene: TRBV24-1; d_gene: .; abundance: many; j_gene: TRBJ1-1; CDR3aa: CATREGNTEAFF; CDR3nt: TGTGCCACCAGGGAGGGGAACACTGAAGCTTTCTTT
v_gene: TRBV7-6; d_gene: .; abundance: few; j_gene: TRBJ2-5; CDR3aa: CASSLWAWGESQYF; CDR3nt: TGTGCCAGCAGCTTATGGGCCTGGGGAGAGAGCCAGTACTTC